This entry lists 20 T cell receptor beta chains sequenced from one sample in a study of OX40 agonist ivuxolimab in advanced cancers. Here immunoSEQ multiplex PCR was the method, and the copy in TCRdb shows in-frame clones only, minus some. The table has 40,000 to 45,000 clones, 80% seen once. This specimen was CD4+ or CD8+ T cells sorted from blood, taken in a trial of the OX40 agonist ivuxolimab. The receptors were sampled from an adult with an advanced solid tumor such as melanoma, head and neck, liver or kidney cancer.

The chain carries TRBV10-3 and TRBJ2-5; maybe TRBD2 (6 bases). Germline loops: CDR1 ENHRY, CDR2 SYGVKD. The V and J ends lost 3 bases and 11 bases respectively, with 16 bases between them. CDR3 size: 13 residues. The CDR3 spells CAISEGRGGEQYF. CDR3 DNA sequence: TGTGCCATCAGTGAAGGGCGGGGTGGAGAGCAGTACTTC.

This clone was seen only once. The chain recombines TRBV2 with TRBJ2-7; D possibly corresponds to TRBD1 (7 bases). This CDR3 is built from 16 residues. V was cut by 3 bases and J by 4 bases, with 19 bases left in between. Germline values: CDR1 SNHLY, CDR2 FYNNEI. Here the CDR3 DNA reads TGTGCCAGCAGTGACCCGACAGGGACTGGCCGGTACGAGCAGTACTTC. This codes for CASSDPTGTGRYEQYF.

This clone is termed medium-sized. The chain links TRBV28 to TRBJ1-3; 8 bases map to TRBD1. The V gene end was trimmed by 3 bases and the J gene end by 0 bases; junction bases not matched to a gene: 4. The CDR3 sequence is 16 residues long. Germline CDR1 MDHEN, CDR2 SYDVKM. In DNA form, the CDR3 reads TGTGCCAGCAGTTTGGGGACAGGCCTCTCTGGAAACACCATATATTTT. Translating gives CASSLGTGLSGNTIYF.

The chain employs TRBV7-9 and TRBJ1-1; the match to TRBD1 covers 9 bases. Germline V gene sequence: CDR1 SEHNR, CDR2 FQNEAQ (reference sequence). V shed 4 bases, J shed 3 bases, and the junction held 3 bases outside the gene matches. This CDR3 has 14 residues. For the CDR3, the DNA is TGTGCCAGCAGCTCCACAGGGGGCCACACTGAAGCTTTCTTT. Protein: CASSSTGGHTEAFF.

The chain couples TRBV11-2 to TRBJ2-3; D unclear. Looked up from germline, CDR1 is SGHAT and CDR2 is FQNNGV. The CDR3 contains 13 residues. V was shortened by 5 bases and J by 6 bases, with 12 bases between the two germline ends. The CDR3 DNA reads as TGTGCCAGCAGCCAAGACCGCCGTGATACGCAGTATTTT. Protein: CASSQDRRDTQYF. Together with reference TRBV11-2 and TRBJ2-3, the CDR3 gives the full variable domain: EAGVAQSPRYKIIEKRQSVAFWCNPISGHATLYWYQQILGQGPKLLIQFQNNGVVDDSQLPKDRFSAERLKGVDSTLKIQPAKLEDSAVYLCASSQDRRDTQYFGPGTRLTVL.

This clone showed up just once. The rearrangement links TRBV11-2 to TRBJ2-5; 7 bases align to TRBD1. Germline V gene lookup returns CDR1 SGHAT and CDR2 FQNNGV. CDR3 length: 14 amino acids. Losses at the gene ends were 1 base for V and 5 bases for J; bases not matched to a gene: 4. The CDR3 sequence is CASSLVGGRETQYF. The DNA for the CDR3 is TGTGCCAGCAGCTTAGTAGGGGGCCGGGAGACCCAGTACTTC.

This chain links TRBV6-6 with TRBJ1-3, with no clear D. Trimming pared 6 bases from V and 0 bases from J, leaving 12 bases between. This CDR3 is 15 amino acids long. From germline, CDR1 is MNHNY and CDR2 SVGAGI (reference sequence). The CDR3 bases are TGTGCCAGCAGCTCAGGACTTTACTCTGGAAACACCATATATTTT. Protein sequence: CASSSGLYSGNTIYF.

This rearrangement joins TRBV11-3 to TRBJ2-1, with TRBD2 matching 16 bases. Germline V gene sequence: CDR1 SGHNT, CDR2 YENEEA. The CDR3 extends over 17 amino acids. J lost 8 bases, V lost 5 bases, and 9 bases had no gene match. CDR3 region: CASSPGTSGRAGYEQFF. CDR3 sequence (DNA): TGTGCCAGCAGCCCAGGGACTAGCGGGAGGGCCGGGTATGAGCAGTTCTTC.

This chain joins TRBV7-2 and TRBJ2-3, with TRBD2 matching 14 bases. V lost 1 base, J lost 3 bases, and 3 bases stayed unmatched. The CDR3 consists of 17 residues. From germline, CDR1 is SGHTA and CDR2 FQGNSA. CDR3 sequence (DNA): TGTGCCAGCAGCTTAGGACTAGCGGGAGGGCCAACAGATACGCAGTATTTT. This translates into CASSLGLAGGPTDTQYF.

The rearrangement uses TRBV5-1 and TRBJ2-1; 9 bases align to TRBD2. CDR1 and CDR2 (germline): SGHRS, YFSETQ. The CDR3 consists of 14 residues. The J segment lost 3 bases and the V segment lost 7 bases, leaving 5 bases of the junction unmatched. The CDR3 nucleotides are TGCGCCAGCTCGCGGACTAGCGTCTACAATGAGCAGTTCTTC. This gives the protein CASSRTSVYNEQFF.

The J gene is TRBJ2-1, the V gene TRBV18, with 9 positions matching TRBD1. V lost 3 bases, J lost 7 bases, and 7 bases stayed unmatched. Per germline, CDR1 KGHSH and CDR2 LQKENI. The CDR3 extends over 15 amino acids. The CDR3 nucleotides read TGTGCCAGCTCACCGCGACAGGGGGTGTGGAATGAGCAGTTCTTC. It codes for CASSPRQGVWNEQFF.

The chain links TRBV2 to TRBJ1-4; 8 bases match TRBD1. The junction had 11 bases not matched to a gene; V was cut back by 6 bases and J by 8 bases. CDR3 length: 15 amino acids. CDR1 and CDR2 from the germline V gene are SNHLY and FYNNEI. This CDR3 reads CASSGLAGGQEKLFF. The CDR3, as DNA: TGTGCCAGCAGCGGCCTGGCAGGGGGCCAGGAAAAACTGTTTTTT. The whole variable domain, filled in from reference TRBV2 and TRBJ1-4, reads EPEVTQTPSHQVTQMGQEVILRCVPISNHLYFYWYRQILGQKVEFLVSFYNNEISEKSEIFDDQFSVERPDGSNFTLKIRSTKLEDSAMYFCASSGLAGGQEKLFFGSGTQLSVL.

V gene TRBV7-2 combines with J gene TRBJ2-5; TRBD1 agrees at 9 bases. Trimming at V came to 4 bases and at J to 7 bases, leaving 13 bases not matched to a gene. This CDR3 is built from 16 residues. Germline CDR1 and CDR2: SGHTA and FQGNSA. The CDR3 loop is CASSSPGQGAGGTQYF. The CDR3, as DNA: TGTGCCAGCAGCTCACCGGGACAGGGTGCCGGGGGGACCCAGTACTTC.

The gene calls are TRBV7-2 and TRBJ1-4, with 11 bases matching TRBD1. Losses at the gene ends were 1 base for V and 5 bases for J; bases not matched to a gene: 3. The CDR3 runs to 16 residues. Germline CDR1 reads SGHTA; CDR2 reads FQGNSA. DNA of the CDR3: TGTGCCAGCAGCTTAGTTGGGACAGGGGGAAATGAAAAACTGTTTTTT. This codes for CASSLVGTGGNEKLFF.

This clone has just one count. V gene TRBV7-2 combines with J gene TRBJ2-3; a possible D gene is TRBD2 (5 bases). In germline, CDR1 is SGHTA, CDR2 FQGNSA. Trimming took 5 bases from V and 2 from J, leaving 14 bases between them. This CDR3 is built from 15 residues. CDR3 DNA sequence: TGTGCCAGCAGCCCGAATCAGCGGATCACAGATACGCAGTATTTT. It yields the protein CASSPNQRITDTQYF.

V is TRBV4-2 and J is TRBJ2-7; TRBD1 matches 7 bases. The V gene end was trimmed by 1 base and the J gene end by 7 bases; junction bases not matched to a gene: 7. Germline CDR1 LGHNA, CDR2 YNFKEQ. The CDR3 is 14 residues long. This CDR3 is CASSQGDSYGEQYF. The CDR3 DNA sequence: TGTGCCAGCAGCCAAGGGGACAGCTACGGGGAGCAGTACTTC.

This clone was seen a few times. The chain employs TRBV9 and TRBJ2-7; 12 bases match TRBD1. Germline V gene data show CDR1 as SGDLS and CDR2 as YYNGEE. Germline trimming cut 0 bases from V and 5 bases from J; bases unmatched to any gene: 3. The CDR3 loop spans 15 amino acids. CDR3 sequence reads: CASSVGDRGLDEQYF. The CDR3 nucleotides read TGTGCCAGCAGCGTAGGGGACAGGGGGCTCGACGAGCAGTACTTC.

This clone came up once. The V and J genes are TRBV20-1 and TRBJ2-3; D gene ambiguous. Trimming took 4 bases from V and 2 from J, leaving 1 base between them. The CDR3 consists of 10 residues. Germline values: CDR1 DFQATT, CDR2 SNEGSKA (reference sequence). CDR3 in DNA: TGCAGTGCTATCACAGATACGCAGTATTTT. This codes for CSAITDTQYF.

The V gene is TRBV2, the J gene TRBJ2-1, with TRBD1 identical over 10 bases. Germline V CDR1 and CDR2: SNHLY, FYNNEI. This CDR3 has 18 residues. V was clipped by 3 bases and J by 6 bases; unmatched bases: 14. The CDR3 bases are TGTGCCAGCAGTGACGCTGGGGGAAGACAGGGGGCGGGCAATGAGCAGTTCTTC. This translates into CASSDAGGRQGAGNEQFF.

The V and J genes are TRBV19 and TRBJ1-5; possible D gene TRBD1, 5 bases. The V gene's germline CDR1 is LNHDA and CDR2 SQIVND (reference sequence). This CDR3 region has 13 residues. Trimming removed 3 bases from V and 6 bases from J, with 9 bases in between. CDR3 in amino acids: CASSMPGGQPQHF. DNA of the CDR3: TGTGCCAGTAGTATGCCGGGGGGTCAGCCCCAGCATTTT.